This TCR beta chain was found in a study of cytomegalovirus exposure and HLA in healthy donors. PCR employed 60 Vbeta and 13 Jbeta primers. The repertoire was sequenced with immunoSEQ multiplex PCR; TCRdb's copy has only in-frame clones and lacks some. The sample holds about 160,000 clones, less than 90% seen once. With 5 bases clipped from V and 8 bases from J, the junction kept 6 bases outside the gene matches. Per the germline V gene, CDR1 is MNHEY and CDR2 is SMNVEV (reference sequence). The CDR3 loop spans 16 amino acids. The sample consisted of PBMCs. This TCR derives from a woman aged 18-29 years in good health and CMV-seronegative. The chain links TRBV27 to TRBJ2-2; 15 nucleotides align to TRBD2. The CDR3 loop reads CASSVWTSGGAGELFF. The CDR3 nucleotides are TGTGCCAGCAGTGTTTGGACTAGCGGGGGGGCTGGGGAGCTGTTTTTT.